A selection of T cell receptor beta chains follows, all from one sample in a study of response to subunit inactivated influenza vaccine. Using its own MiXCR run on the RT-PCR reads, TCRdb lists one record per CDR3 protein. The data contain 400,000 to 550,000 distinct CDR3 sequences, roughly 23% of them singletons. The sample was CD4+ T cells sorted from PBMCs, taken around 5 days after vaccination. These receptors all come from a man in his forties or fifties who received an inactivated influenza vaccine. The CDR3 runs from the conserved cysteine through the conserved F or W. Fields, in order: J gene, D gene, V gene, clone size, CDR3 DNA, CDR3 protein. A D gene is named only where the DNA matches it firmly. For some rows the clone size is stated as once, few or many, or as a class when expanded; others skip it.

J: TRBJ1-6
D: .
V: TRBV20-1
size: few
DNA: TGCAGTGCTAATCAGACACCAAATTCACCCCTCCACTTT
CDR3: CSANQTPNSPLHF

J: TRBJ2-5
D: .
V: TRBV20-1
size: .
DNA: TGCAGTGCTAGAGATCTAACGGACCCGCGAGAGACCCAGTACTTC
CDR3: CSARDLTDPRETQYF

J: TRBJ2-7
D: .
V: TRBV7-9
size: few
DNA: TGTGCCAGCAGCTTTGGACAGTTACCTTCCTACGAGCAGTACTTC
CDR3: CASSFGQLPSYEQYF

J: TRBJ2-1
D: .
V: TRBV6-1
size: few
DNA: TGTGCCAGCAGCCGCAGCGGCTCCTACAATGAGCAGTTCTTC
CDR3: CASSRSGSYNEQFF

J: TRBJ2-1
D: .
V: TRBV11-2
size: few
DNA: TGTGCCAGCTCTTCATTGGGGTACAATGAGCAGTTCTTC
CDR3: CASSSLGYNEQFF

J: TRBJ2-3
D: .
V: TRBV7-9
size: few
DNA: TGTGCCAGCAGACCTCCCCCTCGACAGACTAACACAGATACGCAGTATTTT
CDR3: CASRPPPRQTNTDTQYF

J: TRBJ2-7
D: .
V: TRBV12-3/TRBV12-4
size: few
DNA: TGTGCCAGCAGTCATGGACAGGGAGGGTACGAGCAGTACTTC
CDR3: CASSHGQGGYEQYF

J: TRBJ2-1
D: .
V: TRBV7-2
size: many
DNA: TGTGCCAGCAGCTTAACGGGACTCCCTAGGGATGAGCAGTTCTTC
CDR3: CASSLTGLPRDEQFF

J: TRBJ2-3
D: TRBD1
V: TRBV12-3/TRBV12-4
size: few
DNA: TGTGCCAGCAGCCGGGGACAGGTGATGAATACGCAGTATTTT
CDR3: CASSRGQVMNTQYF

J: TRBJ2-4
D: .
V: TRBV5-1
size: .
DNA: TGCGCCAGCAGCTTGGGGGACCTAGCCAAAAACATTCAGTACTTC
CDR3: CASSLGDLAKNIQYF

J: TRBJ2-2
D: .
V: TRBV7-8
size: few
DNA: TGTGCCAGCAGCCCCCGCGGAGACACCGGGGAGCTGTTTTTT
CDR3: CASSPRGDTGELFF

J: TRBJ2-1
D: .
V: TRBV7-9
size: few
DNA: TGTGCCAGCAGCTTAGAAGTGGGGCATGAGCAGTTCTTC
CDR3: CASSLEVGHEQFF

J: TRBJ2-7
D: .
V: TRBV7-2
size: many
DNA: TGTGCCAGCAGTTTACACTACGAGCAGTACTTC
CDR3: CASSLHYEQYF

J: TRBJ2-7
D: .
V: TRBV28
size: few
DNA: TGTGCCAGCAGTTTATTAACCTGGGACAAAACCTACGAGCAGTACTTC
CDR3: CASSLLTWDKTYEQYF

J: TRBJ2-7
D: TRBD1
V: TRBV27
size: .
DNA: TGTGCCAGCAGTCCCATCAAGGGACAGGGGACCTACGAGCAGTACTTC
CDR3: CASSPIKGQGTYEQYF

J: TRBJ2-1
D: TRBD1
V: TRBV29-1
size: few
DNA: TGCAGCGTTGAGCGCAGGGGGTTGAAGAATGAGCAGTTCTTC
CDR3: CSVERRGLKNEQFF

J: TRBJ2-1
D: .
V: TRBV20-1
size: .
DNA: TGCAGTGCTAGAGATTTGAGGTCCGGACTCTTCTCCTACAATGAGCAGTTCTTC
CDR3: CSARDLRSGLFSYNEQFF

J: TRBJ2-7
D: .
V: TRBV7-2
size: .
DNA: TGTGCCAGCAGTCCGGACCAATCCACCTACGAGCAGTACTTC
CDR3: CASSPDQSTYEQYF

J: TRBJ2-7
D: .
V: TRBV20-1
size: few
DNA: TGCAGTGCTAGCGCCCTCCGGGGTCATGGGGGCTCCTACGAGCAGTACTTC
CDR3: CSASALRGHGGSYEQYF

J: TRBJ1-5
D: TRBD1
V: TRBV20-1
size: few
DNA: TGCAGCGCAATACCCCGGACAGGGGGCAATCAGCCCCAGCATTTT
CDR3: CSAIPRTGGNQPQHF

J: TRBJ2-3
D: TRBD2
V: TRBV10-3
size: few
DNA: TGTGCCACATGGGGGACTAGCAGCACAGATACGCAGTATTTT
CDR3: CATWGTSSTDTQYF

J: TRBJ2-5
D: .
V: TRBV20-1
size: .
DNA: TGCAGTGCTAGCACCCCGTTGTCGGGAGCGGAGACCCAGTACTTC
CDR3: CSASTPLSGAETQYF

J: TRBJ2-1
D: TRBD2
V: TRBV4-3
size: .
DNA: TGCGCCAGCAGCCAAGATGGGACTAGCGGTTACAATGAGCAGTTCTTC
CDR3: CASSQDGTSGYNEQFF

J: TRBJ2-7
D: TRBD2
V: TRBV27
size: .
DNA: TGTGCCAGCAAACAAGCTAGCGGAACTTACGAGCAGTACTTC
CDR3: CASKQASGTYEQYF

J: TRBJ1-1
D: .
V: TRBV20-1
size: few
DNA: TGCAGTGCTAGAAAGGGACATATGAACACTGAAGCTTTCTTT
CDR3: CSARKGHMNTEAFF

J: TRBJ2-5
D: .
V: TRBV4-3
size: few
DNA: TGCGCCAGCAGCCAAGATTATACCCCGGGGGAGACCCAGTACTTC
CDR3: CASSQDYTPGETQYF

J: TRBJ2-3
D: .
V: TRBV24-1
size: few
DNA: TGTGCCACCAGTGATTTTTGGGGGAACGCAGATACGCAGTATTTT
CDR3: CATSDFWGNADTQYF

J: TRBJ2-7
D: .
V: TRBV12-3/TRBV12-4
size: .
DNA: TGTGCCAGGAGTTATCGGGGGCACTCCTACGAGCAGTACTTC
CDR3: CARSYRGHSYEQYF

J: TRBJ2-2
D: .
V: TRBV25-1
size: .
DNA: TGTGCCAGCAGTGATCTGGGTCCCGGGGAGCTGTTTTTT
CDR3: CASSDLGPGELFF

J: TRBJ2-2
D: TRBD2
V: TRBV5-1
size: once
DNA: TGCGCCAGCAGCTTGGCTTTCGGGAGGCGGGAAACCGGGGTGCTGTTTTTT
CDR3: CASSLAFGRRETGVLFF

J: TRBJ2-3
D: TRBD2
V: TRBV9
size: .
DNA: TGTGCCAGCAGCGTAGAAGCGGGGACCCGCACAGATACGCAGTATTTT
CDR3: CASSVEAGTRTDTQYF

J: TRBJ2-6
D: TRBD2
V: TRBV12-3/TRBV12-4
size: .
DNA: TGTGCCATCTGTCTGGGACTAGCGGGGACCGGGGCCAACGTCCTGACTTTC
CDR3: CAICLGLAGTGANVLTF

J: TRBJ2-1
D: TRBD2
V: TRBV9
size: .
DNA: TGTGCCAGCAGCGTAGCTAGCGGCAAGCCCCATGAGCAGTTCTTC
CDR3: CASSVASGKPHEQFF

J: TRBJ2-3
D: .
V: TRBV6-5
size: .
DNA: TGTGCCAGCAGGAACCCCGCGGATACGCAGTATTTT
CDR3: CASRNPADTQYF

J: TRBJ1-5
D: .
V: TRBV7-9
size: .
DNA: TGTGCCAGCAGCGCGTACGGCAATCAGCCCCAGCATTTT
CDR3: CASSAYGNQPQHF

J: TRBJ2-1
D: TRBD2
V: TRBV6-1
size: .
DNA: TGTGCCAGCAGGGTGACTAGCGGGAGGACGGGCAATGAGCAGTTCTTC
CDR3: CASRVTSGRTGNEQFF

J: TRBJ2-2
D: .
V: TRBV12-3/TRBV12-4
size: few
DNA: TGTGCCAGCAGATTTATGGGGGGCACCGGGGAGCTGTTTTTT
CDR3: CASRFMGGTGELFF

J: TRBJ2-5
D: TRBD2
V: TRBV20-1
size: many
DNA: TGCAGTGGTGAGCGGGAGGGCGTTAGAGAGACCCAGTACTTC
CDR3: CSGEREGVRETQYF

J: TRBJ2-5
D: TRBD2
V: TRBV5-1
size: .
DNA: TGCGCCAGCAGCCGGGGGGGGTCCCGGGAGACCCAGTACTTC
CDR3: CASSRGGSRETQYF

J: TRBJ2-5
D: TRBD2
V: TRBV10-3
size: .
DNA: TGTGCCATCAGTGAGCGGGAGGGGGAGACCCAGTACTTC
CDR3: CAISEREGETQYF

J: TRBJ1-1
D: .
V: TRBV10-3
size: .
DNA: TGTGCCACCGAACAGGGAATCGGAACTGAAGCTTTCTTT
CDR3: CATEQGIGTEAFF

J: TRBJ2-3
D: .
V: TRBV6-4
size: few
DNA: TGTGCCAGCAGTAGGTCGCCTTTCACAGATACGCAGTATTTT
CDR3: CASSRSPFTDTQYF

J: TRBJ2-3
D: TRBD2
V: TRBV6-1
size: .
DNA: TGTGCCAGCAGTAGGTCGGGGGGATCAGGGGATACGCAGTATTTT
CDR3: CASSRSGGSGDTQYF

J: TRBJ2-7
D: .
V: TRBV10-2
size: few
DNA: TGCGCCAGCCGAAAGGGAGACACACCTTCCTACGAGCAGTACTTC
CDR3: CASRKGDTPSYEQYF

J: TRBJ2-3
D: .
V: TRBV11-2
size: .
DNA: TGTGCCAGCAGCTTCTTCTCAGCCCTCGTAGATACGCAGTATTTT
CDR3: CASSFFSALVDTQYF

J: TRBJ2-3
D: .
V: TRBV20-1
size: .
DNA: TGCAGTGCAGAGTTCAGCGGTACAGATACGCAGTATTTT
CDR3: CSAEFSGTDTQYF

J: TRBJ1-2
D: .
V: TRBV20-1
size: few
DNA: TGCAGCGCCCAGGACTATGGCTACACCTTC
CDR3: CSAQDYGYTF

J: TRBJ2-1
D: TRBD1
V: TRBV12-3/TRBV12-4
size: .
DNA: TGTGCCAGCAGCCCTCAGGGACAGGGGAACAATGAGCAGTTCTTC
CDR3: CASSPQGQGNNEQFF

J: TRBJ2-1
D: .
V: TRBV7-6
size: .
DNA: TGTGCCAGCAGCTTAGTGCCCGAGGTCGAGGGAAAGCAGTTCTTC
CDR3: CASSLVPEVEGKQFF

J: TRBJ1-3
D: TRBD1
V: TRBV6-1
size: .
DNA: TGTGCCAGCGGGACAGGTACCACTTCTGGAAACACCATATATTTT
CDR3: CASGTGTTSGNTIYF

J: TRBJ2-1
D: .
V: TRBV4-3
size: .
DNA: TGCGCCAGCAGCCAAGACCGGACCCACTACAATGAGCAGTTCTTC
CDR3: CASSQDRTHYNEQFF

J: TRBJ2-3
D: TRBD2
V: TRBV20-1
size: few
DNA: TGCAGTGCCGGACTAGCGCAAAGCACAGATACGCAGTATTTT
CDR3: CSAGLAQSTDTQYF

J: TRBJ2-7
D: TRBD2
V: TRBV11-2
size: .
DNA: TGTGCCAGCAGCCAGGGGGGGACTAGCGTCCACGAGCAGTACTTC
CDR3: CASSQGGTSVHEQYF

J: TRBJ2-1
D: .
V: TRBV7-2
size: .
DNA: TGTGCCAGCAGCCTTCTGACCGGGGCTGAGCAGTTCTTC
CDR3: CASSLLTGAEQFF

J: TRBJ2-7
D: .
V: TRBV29-1
size: many
DNA: TGCAGCGCCAAAACGGACGGATCCTACGAGCAGTACTTC
CDR3: CSAKTDGSYEQYF

J: TRBJ1-4
D: TRBD1
V: TRBV7-9
size: few
DNA: TGTGCCAGCAGCTTATTTGGGACAGGGGGTGAAAAACTGTTTTTT
CDR3: CASSLFGTGGEKLFF